The clone carrying this TCR beta chain occurred a few times. The data were taken from a study of molecular identifiers for immune sequencing clone quantification. Trimming removed 3 bases from V and 1 base from J, with 4 bases in between. Germline CDR1 is DFQATT and CDR2 is SNEGSKA (reference sequence). CDR3 length equals 11 residues. MiXCR, run by TCRdb on the PCR reads, gives a single entry per CDR3 protein. The table includes more than 550,000 distinct CDR3 sequences, over 25% detected once. The TCR was taken from a human donor in good health. Some libraries in this study had Jurkat cell RNA spiked in. The sequenced sample consisted of naive CD8+ T cells from blood, with Jurkat cell RNA spiked in. Subset indicated: FACS-sorted CD8+CD4-CCR7+CD45RA+ naive T cells. The chain uses TRBV20-1 and TRBJ2-7; D is unresolved. The CDR3 DNA reads TGCAGTGCTAGGGGTTCCTACGAGCAGTACTTC. This translates into CSARGSYEQYF.